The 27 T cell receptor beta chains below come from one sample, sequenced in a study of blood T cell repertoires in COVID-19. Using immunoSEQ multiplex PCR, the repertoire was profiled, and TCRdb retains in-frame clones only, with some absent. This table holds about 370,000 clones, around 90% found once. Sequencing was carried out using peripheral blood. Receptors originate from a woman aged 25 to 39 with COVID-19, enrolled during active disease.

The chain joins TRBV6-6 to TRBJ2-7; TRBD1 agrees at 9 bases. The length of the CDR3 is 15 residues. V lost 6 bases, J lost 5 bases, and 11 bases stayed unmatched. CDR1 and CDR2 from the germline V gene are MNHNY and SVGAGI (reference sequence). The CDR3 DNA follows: TGTGCCAGCAGGCCCGGGACAGGGTCTTTTGACGAGCAGTACGTC. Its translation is CASRPGTGSFDEQYV.

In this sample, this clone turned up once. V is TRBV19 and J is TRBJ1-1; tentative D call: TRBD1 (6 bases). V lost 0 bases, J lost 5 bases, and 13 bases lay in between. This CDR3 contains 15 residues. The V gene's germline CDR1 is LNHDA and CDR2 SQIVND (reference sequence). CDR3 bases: TGTGCCAGTAGTATAGAGGCCAGGGGAGGGACTGAAGCTTTCTTT. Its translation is CASSIEARGGTEAFF. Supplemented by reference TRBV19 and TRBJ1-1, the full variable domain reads DGGITQSPKYLFRKEGQNVTLSCEQNLNHDAMYWYRQDPGQGLRLIYYSQIVNDFQKGDIAEGYSVSREKKESFPLTVTSAQKNPTAFYLCASSIEARGGTEAFFGQGTRLTVV.

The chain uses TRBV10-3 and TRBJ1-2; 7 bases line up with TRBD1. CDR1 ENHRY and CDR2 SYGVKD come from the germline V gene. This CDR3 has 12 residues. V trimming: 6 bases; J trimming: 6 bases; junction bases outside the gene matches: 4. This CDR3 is CAISQDRDGYTF. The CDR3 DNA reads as TGTGCCATCAGCCAAGACAGGGATGGCTACACCTTC.

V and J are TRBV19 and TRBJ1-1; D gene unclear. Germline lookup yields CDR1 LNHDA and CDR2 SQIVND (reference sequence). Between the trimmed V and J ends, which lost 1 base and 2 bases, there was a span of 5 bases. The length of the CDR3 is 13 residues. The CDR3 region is CASSIVSNTEAFF. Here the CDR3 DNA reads TGTGCCAGTAGTATAGTCAGTAACACTGAAGCTTTCTTT. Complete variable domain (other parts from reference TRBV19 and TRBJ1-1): DGGITQSPKYLFRKEGQNVTLSCEQNLNHDAMYWYRQDPGQGLRLIYYSQIVNDFQKGDIAEGYSVSREKKESFPLTVTSAQKNPTAFYLCASSIVSNTEAFFGQGTRLTVV.

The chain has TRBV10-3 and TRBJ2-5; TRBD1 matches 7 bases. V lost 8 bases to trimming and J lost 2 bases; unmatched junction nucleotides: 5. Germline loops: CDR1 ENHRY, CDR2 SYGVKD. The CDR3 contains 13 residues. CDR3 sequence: CAIAMGQQETQYF. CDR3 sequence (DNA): TGTGCCATCGCGATGGGACAGCAAGAGACCCAGTACTTC.

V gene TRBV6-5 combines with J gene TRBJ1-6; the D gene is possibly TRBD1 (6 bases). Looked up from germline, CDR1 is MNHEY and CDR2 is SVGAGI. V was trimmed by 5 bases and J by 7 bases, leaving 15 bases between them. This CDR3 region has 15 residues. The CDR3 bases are TGTGCCAGCAGTCGACAGGAGAAAATGAATTCACCCCTCCACTTT. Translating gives CASSRQEKMNSPLHF.

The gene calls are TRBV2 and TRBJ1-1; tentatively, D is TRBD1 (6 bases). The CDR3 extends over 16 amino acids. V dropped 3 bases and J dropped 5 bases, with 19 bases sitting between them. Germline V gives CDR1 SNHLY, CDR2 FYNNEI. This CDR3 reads CASSESRGQPLTEAFF. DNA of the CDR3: TGTGCCAGCAGTGAGAGTCGGGGACAACCGCTGACTGAAGCTTTCTTT.

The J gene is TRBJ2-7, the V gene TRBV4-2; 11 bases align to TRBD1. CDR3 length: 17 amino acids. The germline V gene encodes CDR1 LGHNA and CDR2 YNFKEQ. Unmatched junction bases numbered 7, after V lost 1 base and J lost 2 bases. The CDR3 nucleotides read TGTGCCAGCAGCCAAGGGGACAGGGGGTTGTGGACCTACGAGCAGTACTTC. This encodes CASSQGDRGLWTYEQYF.

The CDR3 DNA sequence: TGCGCCAGCAGCCAATTAGGACTAGCGGGGGCGGCCGGGGAGCTGTTTTTT. Encoded protein: CASSQLGLAGAAGELFF. The V and J genes are TRBV4-3 and TRBJ2-2; TRBD2 matches at 13 bases. CDR3 size: 17 residues. V was clipped by 2 bases and J by 6 bases; unmatched bases: 6. Germline V CDR1 and CDR2: LGHNA, YSLEER.

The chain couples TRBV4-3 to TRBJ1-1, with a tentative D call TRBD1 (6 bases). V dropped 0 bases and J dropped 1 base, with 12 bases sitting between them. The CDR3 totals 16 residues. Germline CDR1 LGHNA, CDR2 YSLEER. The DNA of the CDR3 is TGCGCCAGCAGCCAAGAGCTAAGCAGGGGGAACACTGAAGCTTTCTTT. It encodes CASSQELSRGNTEAFF.

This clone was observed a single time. The CDR3 spells CASSVRGPDQDGYTF. CDR3 nucleotide sequence: TGTGCCAGTAGTGTGCGGGGTCCGGACCAGGATGGCTACACCTTC. The rearrangement uses TRBV19 and TRBJ1-2; D unclear. CDR1 and CDR2 from the germline V gene are LNHDA and SQIVND (reference sequence). The CDR3 totals 15 residues. V was cut by 5 bases and J by 6 bases, with 19 bases left in between.

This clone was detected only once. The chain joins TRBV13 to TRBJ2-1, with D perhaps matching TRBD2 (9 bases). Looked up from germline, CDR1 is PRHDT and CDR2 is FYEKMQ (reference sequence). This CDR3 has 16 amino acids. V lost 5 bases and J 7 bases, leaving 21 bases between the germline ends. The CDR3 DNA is TGTGCCAGCAGCCCCAGGGGGCGGGAGGGCCGGAATGAGCAGTTCTTC. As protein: CASSPRGREGRNEQFF.

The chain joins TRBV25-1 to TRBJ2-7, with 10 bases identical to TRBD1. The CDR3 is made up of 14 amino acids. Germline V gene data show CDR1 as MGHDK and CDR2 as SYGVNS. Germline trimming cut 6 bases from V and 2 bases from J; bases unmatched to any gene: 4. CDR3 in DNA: TGTGCCAGCAGCCGGACAGGGGGTCCCTACGAGCAGTACTTC. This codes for CASSRTGGPYEQYF.

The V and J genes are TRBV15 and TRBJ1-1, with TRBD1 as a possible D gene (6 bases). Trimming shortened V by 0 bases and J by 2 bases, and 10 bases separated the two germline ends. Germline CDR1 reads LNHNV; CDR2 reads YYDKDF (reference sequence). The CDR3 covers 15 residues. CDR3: CATSRDRGANTEAFF. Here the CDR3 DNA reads TGTGCCACCAGCAGAGACAGGGGAGCAAACACTGAAGCTTTCTTT.

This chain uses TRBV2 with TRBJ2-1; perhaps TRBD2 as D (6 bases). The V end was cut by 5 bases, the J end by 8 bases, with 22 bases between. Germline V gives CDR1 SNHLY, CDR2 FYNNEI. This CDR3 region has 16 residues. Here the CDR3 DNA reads TGTGCCAGCAGTTACGGACGGAAATGGTCGGGGGATGAGCAGTTCTTC. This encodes CASSYGRKWSGDEQFF.

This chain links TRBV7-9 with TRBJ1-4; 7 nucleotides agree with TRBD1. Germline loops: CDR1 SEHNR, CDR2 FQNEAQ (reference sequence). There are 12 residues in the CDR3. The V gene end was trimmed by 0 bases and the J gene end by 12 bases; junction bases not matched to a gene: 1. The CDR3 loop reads CASSLAGTELFF. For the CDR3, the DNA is TGTGCCAGCAGCTTAGCAGGGACAGAACTGTTTTTT.

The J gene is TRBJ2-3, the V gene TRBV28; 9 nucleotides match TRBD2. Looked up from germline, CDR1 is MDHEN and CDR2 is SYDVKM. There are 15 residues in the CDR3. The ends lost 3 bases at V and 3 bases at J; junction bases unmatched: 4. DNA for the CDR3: TGTGCCAGCAGTTTTACTAGCGGGTTTACAGATACGCAGTATTTT. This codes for CASSFTSGFTDTQYF.

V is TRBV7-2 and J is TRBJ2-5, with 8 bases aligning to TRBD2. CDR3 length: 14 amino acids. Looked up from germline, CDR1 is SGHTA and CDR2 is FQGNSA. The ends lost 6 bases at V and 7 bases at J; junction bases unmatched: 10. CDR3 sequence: CASRQAGVGGTQYF. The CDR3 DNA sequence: TGTGCCAGCAGACAAGCGGGAGTGGGGGGGACCCAGTACTTC.

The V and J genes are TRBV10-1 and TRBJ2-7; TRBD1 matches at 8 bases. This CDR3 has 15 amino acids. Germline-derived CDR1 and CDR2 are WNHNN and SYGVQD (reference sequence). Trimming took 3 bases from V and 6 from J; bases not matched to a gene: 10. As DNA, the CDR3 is TGCGCCAGCAGTGATCGGACAGGGAGGTCTAGCGAGCAGTACTTC. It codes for CASSDRTGRSSEQYF.

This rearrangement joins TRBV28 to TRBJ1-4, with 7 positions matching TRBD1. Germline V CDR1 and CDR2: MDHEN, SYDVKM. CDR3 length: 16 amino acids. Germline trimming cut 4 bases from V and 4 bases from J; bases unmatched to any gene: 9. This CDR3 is CASSSTRQGFNEKLFF. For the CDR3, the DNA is TGTGCCAGCAGTTCGACACGACAGGGATTTAATGAAAAACTGTTTTTT.

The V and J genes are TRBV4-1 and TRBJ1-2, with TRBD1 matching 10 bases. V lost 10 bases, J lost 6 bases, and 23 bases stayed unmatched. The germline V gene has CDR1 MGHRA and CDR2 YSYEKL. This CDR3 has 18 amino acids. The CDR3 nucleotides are TGCGCCACCGCACGGATGCCAGAAGACAGGGGGCGCGCCCATGGCTACACCTTC. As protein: CATARMPEDRGRAHGYTF.

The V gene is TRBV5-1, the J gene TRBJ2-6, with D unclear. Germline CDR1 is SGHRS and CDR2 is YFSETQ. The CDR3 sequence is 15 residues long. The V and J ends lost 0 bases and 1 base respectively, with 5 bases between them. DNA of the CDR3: TGCGCCAGCAGCTTGGGGCTTTCTGGGGCCAACGTCCTGACTTTC. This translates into CASSLGLSGANVLTF.

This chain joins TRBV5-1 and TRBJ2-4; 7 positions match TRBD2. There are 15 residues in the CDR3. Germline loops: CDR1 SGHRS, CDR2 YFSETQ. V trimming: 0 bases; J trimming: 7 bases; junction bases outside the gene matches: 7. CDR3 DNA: TGCGCCAGCAGCTTGGGGACTAGTTATGAGAACATTCAGTACTTC. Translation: CASSLGTSYENIQYF. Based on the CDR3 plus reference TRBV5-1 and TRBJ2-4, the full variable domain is KAGVTQTPRYLIKTRGQQVTLSCSPISGHRSVSWYQQTPGQGLQFLFEYFSETQRNKGNFPGRFSGRQFSNSRSEMNVSTLELGDSALYLCASSLGTSYENIQYFGAGTRLSVL.

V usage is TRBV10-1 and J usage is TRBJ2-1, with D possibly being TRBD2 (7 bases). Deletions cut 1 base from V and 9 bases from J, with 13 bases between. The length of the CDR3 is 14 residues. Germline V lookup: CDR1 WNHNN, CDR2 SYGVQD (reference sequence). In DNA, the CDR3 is TGCGCCAGCAGTGAGTGGGGGGGGGCATCTGAGCAGTTCTTC. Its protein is CASSEWGGASEQFF.

CDR3 nucleotides: TGTGCCAGCAGGAGAAAGCGGGCGAGCTCCTACAATGAGCAGTTCTTC. Translated: CASRRKRASSYNEQFF. J is TRBJ2-1 and V is TRBV27; D is perhaps TRBD2 (6 bases). From germline, CDR1 is MNHEY and CDR2 SMNVEV (reference sequence). V lost 6 bases and J 0 bases, leaving 15 bases between the germline ends. CDR3 size: 16 residues.

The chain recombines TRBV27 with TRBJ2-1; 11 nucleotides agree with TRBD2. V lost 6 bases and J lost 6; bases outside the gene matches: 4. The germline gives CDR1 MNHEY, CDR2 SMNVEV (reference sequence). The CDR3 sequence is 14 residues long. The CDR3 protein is CASRIAGGPNEQFF. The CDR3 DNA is TGTGCCAGCAGGATAGCGGGAGGGCCCAATGAGCAGTTCTTC.

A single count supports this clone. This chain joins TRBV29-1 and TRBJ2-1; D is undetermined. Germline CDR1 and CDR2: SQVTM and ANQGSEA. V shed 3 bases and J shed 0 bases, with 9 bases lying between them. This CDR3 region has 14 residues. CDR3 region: CSVDVVSSYNEQFF. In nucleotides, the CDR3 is TGCAGCGTTGATGTCGTGAGCTCCTACAATGAGCAGTTCTTC.